This TCR beta chain was observed in a study of T cells in women clearing cervical HPV infection. In the study overall: With HLA typing for only a few women, HLA confounding remains possible. Whole-study results and caveats: Effector/memory and HPV-specific T cells were not isolated, and association timing is unknown.

Sequencing used immunoSEQ multiplex PCR; TCRdb keeps in-frame clones, though not all of them. The sample totals about 23,000 clones. Germline CDR1 and CDR2: DFQATT and SNEGSKA (reference sequence). The V gene end was trimmed by 5 bases and the J gene end by 4 bases; junction bases not matched to a gene: 4. This CDR3 spans 14 amino acids. To note about this clone: Its antigen remains unknown. The CDR3 is cut off 3 residues early in the read; its end comes from the germline J gene.

This rearrangement joins TRBV20-1 to TRBJ2-1, with 11 bases fitting TRBD2. The source material was blood buffy coat. This TCR derives from a woman aged 18 to 75 with a cervical HPV16 infection that either progressed to CIN3+ or cleared (not recorded which). The CDR3 region is CSAETSGKYNEQFF. The DNA read from the CDR3 is TGCAGTGCTGAGACTAGCGGGAAATACAATGAG.